The rows below give T cell receptor beta chains drawn from one sample of a study of blood T cell repertoires in COVID-19. Assay: immunoSEQ multiplex PCR; the TCRdb copy retains only in-frame clones and omits some. The sample includes around 310,000 clones, about 90% of them seen just once. The sequenced sample was PBMCs or T cells enriched from blood (not recorded which). The receptors were sampled from a woman in her 30s who had recovered from COVID-19. Each CDR3 is given with its conserved first and last residue. The D gene is left open where the match is weak. Clone size is stated in some rows and not others, as once, few, many or a class when expanded.

clone_size: NA
v_call: TRBV19
j_call: TRBJ2-2
d_call: NA
cdr3_aa: CASGPLMSGELFF
cdr3_nt: TGTGCTAGCGGACCTCTTATGTCCGGGGAGCTGTTTTTT

clone_size: NA
v_call: TRBV7-3
j_call: TRBJ2-3
d_call: NA
cdr3_aa: CASSRSTSTDTQYF
cdr3_nt: TGTGCCAGCAGTCGTAGCACTAGCACAGATACGCAGTATTTT

clone_size: NA
v_call: TRBV6-5
j_call: TRBJ2-2
d_call: TRBD1
cdr3_aa: CASSYGTATGELFF
cdr3_nt: TGTGCCAGCAGTTACGGGACAGCTACCGGGGAGCTGTTTTTT

clone_size: NA
v_call: TRBV2
j_call: TRBJ1-5
d_call: NA
cdr3_aa: CASSGQEQPQHF
cdr3_nt: TGTGCCAGCAGCGGTCAAGAACAGCCCCAGCATTTT

clone_size: NA
v_call: TRBV3-1/TRBV3-2
j_call: TRBJ2-2
d_call: NA
cdr3_aa: CASSQRGNTGELFF
cdr3_nt: TGTGCCAGCAGCCAAAGGGGCAACACCGGGGAGCTGTTTTTT

clone_size: NA
v_call: TRBV6-6
j_call: TRBJ1-4
d_call: TRBD1
cdr3_aa: CASLTGGIGDEKLFF
cdr3_nt: TGTGCCAGCCTGACAGGGGGCATAGGCGATGAAAAACTGTTTTTT

clone_size: NA
v_call: TRBV19
j_call: TRBJ2-1
d_call: NA
cdr3_aa: CASSIQLSGSSYNEQFF
cdr3_nt: TGTGCCAGTAGTATCCAACTCAGCGGAAGCTCCTACAATGAGCAGTTCTTC

clone_size: NA
v_call: TRBV5-4
j_call: TRBJ2-1
d_call: TRBD2
cdr3_aa: CASSVQGLAGVRSYNEQFF
cdr3_nt: TGTGCCAGCAGCGTGCAGGGACTAGCGGGAGTCCGTTCCTACAATGAGCAGTTCTTC

clone_size: NA
v_call: TRBV5-1
j_call: TRBJ2-2
d_call: NA
cdr3_aa: CASSSNTGELFF
cdr3_nt: TGCGCCAGCAGCTCAAACACCGGGGAGCTGTTTTTT

clone_size: NA
v_call: TRBV19
j_call: TRBJ1-5
d_call: TRBD1
cdr3_aa: CASRRETGGPPSNQPQHF
cdr3_nt: TGTGCCAGTAGGAGGGAGACAGGGGGGCCTCCTAGCAATCAGCCCCAGCATTTT

clone_size: NA
v_call: TRBV3-1/TRBV3-2
j_call: TRBJ2-1
d_call: NA
cdr3_aa: CASSHDPFVAGDVNEQFF
cdr3_nt: TGTGCCAGCAGCCACGACCCCTTCGTGGCAGGGGACGTCAATGAGCAGTTCTTC

clone_size: NA
v_call: TRBV10-3
j_call: TRBJ2-2
d_call: NA
cdr3_aa: CAISDMNTGELFF
cdr3_nt: TGTGCCATCAGTGATATGAACACCGGGGAGCTGTTTTTT

clone_size: NA
v_call: TRBV12-5
j_call: TRBJ1-1
d_call: TRBD1
cdr3_aa: CASGRGQGQNTEAFF
cdr3_nt: TGTGCTAGTGGACGCGGACAGGGACAGAACACTGAAGCTTTCTTT

clone_size: NA
v_call: TRBV9
j_call: TRBJ2-3
d_call: NA
cdr3_aa: CASSVYGKTDTQYF
cdr3_nt: TGTGCCAGCAGCGTATACGGGAAAACAGATACGCAGTATTTT

clone_size: NA
v_call: TRBV29-1
j_call: TRBJ2-7
d_call: NA
cdr3_aa: CSVEDPKEEQYF
cdr3_nt: TGCAGCGTTGAAGATCCCAAGGAGGAGCAGTACTTC

clone_size: NA
v_call: TRBV6-5
j_call: TRBJ2-4
d_call: NA
cdr3_aa: CASSYDRPERGNIQYF
cdr3_nt: TGTGCCAGCAGTTACGACAGACCCGAACGGGGGAACATTCAGTACTTC

clone_size: few
v_call: TRBV18
j_call: TRBJ1-5
d_call: NA
cdr3_aa: CASSQGSDQPQHF
cdr3_nt: TGTGCCAGCTCACAAGGCAGCGATCAGCCCCAGCATTTT

clone_size: NA
v_call: TRBV6-6
j_call: TRBJ1-6
d_call: NA
cdr3_aa: CASISQEYSPLHF
cdr3_nt: TGTGCCAGCATCTCACAGGAGTATTCACCCCTCCACTTT

clone_size: NA
v_call: TRBV28
j_call: TRBJ1-1
d_call: TRBD1
cdr3_aa: CASSLGTGGARTEAFF
cdr3_nt: TGTGCCAGCAGTTTAGGGACAGGGGGCGCGCGCACTGAAGCTTTCTTT

clone_size: NA
v_call: TRBV19
j_call: TRBJ1-4
d_call: TRBD1
cdr3_aa: CASSDRGLRTNEKLFF
cdr3_nt: TGTGCCAGTAGCGACAGGGGGCTGAGGACTAATGAAAAACTGTTTTTT

clone_size: NA
v_call: TRBV19
j_call: TRBJ1-1
d_call: NA
cdr3_aa: CASAGRGGLHTEAFF
cdr3_nt: TGTGCCAGTGCTGGGAGGGGAGGTTTGCACACTGAAGCTTTCTTT

clone_size: NA
v_call: TRBV7-6
j_call: TRBJ2-1
d_call: TRBD2
cdr3_aa: CASSLFDGLAGLGEQFF
cdr3_nt: TGTGCCAGCAGCTTATTTGATGGACTAGCGGGATTGGGTGAGCAGTTCTTC

clone_size: NA
v_call: TRBV29-1
j_call: TRBJ2-1
d_call: NA
cdr3_aa: CSVPRPLSYNEQFF
cdr3_nt: TGCAGCGTCCCCAGGCCCCTCTCCTACAATGAGCAGTTCTTC

clone_size: NA
v_call: TRBV2
j_call: TRBJ1-2
d_call: NA
cdr3_aa: CASRVDTIEGYTF
cdr3_nt: TGTGCCAGCAGGGTCGACACCATTGAGGGCTACACCTTC

clone_size: NA
v_call: TRBV9
j_call: TRBJ2-1
d_call: NA
cdr3_aa: CASSVEFLALYDEQFF
cdr3_nt: TGTGCCAGCAGCGTAGAGTTCCTAGCTTTATACGATGAGCAGTTCTTC

clone_size: once
v_call: TRBV5-6
j_call: TRBJ1-2
d_call: TRBD1
cdr3_aa: CASSLTGTWANYGYTF
cdr3_nt: TGTGCCAGCAGCCTGACAGGGACCTGGGCTAACTATGGCTACACCTTC